These 28 T cell receptor beta chains were sequenced from one sample in a study of blood T cell repertoires in COVID-19. Some clones are missing from TCRdb's copy, which holds only in-frame ones; the method was immunoSEQ multiplex PCR. The table includes tens of thousands of clones, approximately 90% detected once. Sequencing was performed on peripheral blood. The receptors here all came from a man aged 70 or older with acute or convalescent COVID-19.

V usage is TRBV7-2 and J usage is TRBJ1-1; D gene uncertain. In germline, CDR1 is SGHTA, CDR2 FQGNSA. The V and J ends lost 4 bases and 3 bases respectively, with 9 bases between them. The CDR3 spans 13 residues. As DNA, the CDR3 is TGTGCCAGCAGCTCTAGCTCCTACACTGAAGCTTTCTTT. Translated, it gives CASSSSSYTEAFF.

This clone was detected only a few times. The chain is built from TRBV6-5 and TRBJ1-1; no definite D call. Germline loops: CDR1 MNHEY, CDR2 SVGAGI. Trimming cost V 4 bases and J 3 bases, with 3 bases left between them. This CDR3 is 11 amino acids long. DNA of the CDR3: TGTGCCAGCAGTTCATACACTGAAGCTTTCTTT. This translates into CASSSYTEAFF.

In its sample, this clone was seen a few times. The CDR3 sequence: CASSSHHTGNTEAFF. CDR3 nucleotides: TGTGCCAGCAGTTCTCACCACACAGGGAACACTGAAGCTTTCTTT. The rearrangement links TRBV11-2 to TRBJ1-1; the D gene is possibly TRBD1 (5 bases). Germline loops: CDR1 SGHAT, CDR2 FQNNGV. CDR3 size: 15 residues. V was trimmed by 6 bases and J by 1 base, leaving 15 bases between them.

The chain uses TRBV6-5 and TRBJ2-7, with D hard to call. V was trimmed by 6 bases and J by 4 bases, leaving 7 bases between them. CDR1 MNHEY and CDR2 SVGAGI come from the germline V gene. CDR3 length equals 11 residues. CDR3: CASRLGYEQYF. The CDR3 bases are TGTGCCAGCAGGCTAGGTTACGAGCAGTACTTC.

A single count supports this clone. The chain recombines TRBV6-5 with TRBJ1-1; no clear D gene. The V gene lost 0 bases and the J gene lost 5 bases, with 7 bases spanning the gap. The CDR3 is made up of 13 amino acids. Germline CDR1 MNHEY, CDR2 SVGAGI. This CDR3 is CASSYSSRTEAFF. DNA for the CDR3: TGTGCCAGCAGTTACTCGAGCAGGACTGAAGCTTTCTTT.

This clone appeared a single time. V is TRBV4-2 and J is TRBJ1-2; TRBD1 agrees at 7 bases. CDR1 is LGHNA, CDR2 YNFKEQ, per germline. The CDR3 consists of 13 residues. Trimming cost V 4 bases and J 4 bases; bases outside gene matches: 3. The chain's CDR3 is CASSPDRAYGYTF. The DNA of the CDR3 is TGTGCCAGCAGCCCAGACAGGGCCTATGGCTACACCTTC.

This clone was counted between two and nine times. The chain recombines TRBV7-3 with TRBJ2-7; TRBD2 aligns across 10 bases. Losses at the gene ends were 3 bases for V and 3 bases for J; bases not matched to a gene: 2. Germline CDR1 is SGHTA and CDR2 is FQGTGA. This CDR3 spans 14 amino acids. CDR3 coding DNA: TGTGCCAGCAGCTTTAGGACTAGCGGCTACGAGCAGTACTTC. Encoded protein: CASSFRTSGYEQYF.

The chain links TRBV4-3 to TRBJ1-4, with D uncertain. Per the germline V gene, CDR1 is LGHNA and CDR2 is YSLEER. V lost 1 base and J 2 bases, leaving 8 bases between the germline ends. The length of the CDR3 is 15 residues. CDR3 DNA: TGCGCCAGCAGCCAAGCCGGTTATACTAATGAAAAACTGTTTTTT. Translation: CASSQAGYTNEKLFF.

The rearrangement joins TRBV9 to TRBJ2-1; 7 nucleotides agree with TRBD2. CDR1 and CDR2 (germline): SGDLS, YYNGEE. V was clipped by 4 bases and J by 8 bases; unmatched bases: 12. CDR3 length: 15 residues. For the CDR3, the DNA is TGTGCCAGCAGCTTACATGGACTAGACGCGGATGAGCAGTTCTTC. Protein: CASSLHGLDADEQFF.

This clone occurred once. CDR3 sequence reads: CASSYPRGTNTGELFF. DNA for the CDR3: TGTGCCAGCAGTTACCCAAGGGGGACGAACACCGGGGAGCTGTTTTTT. V gene TRBV6-5 combines with J gene TRBJ2-2; possible D gene TRBD1, 6 bases. V was trimmed by 2 bases and J by 0 bases, leaving 10 bases between them. The CDR3 runs 16 residues. Germline V lookup: CDR1 MNHEY, CDR2 SVGAGI.

The chain links TRBV12-3 or TRBV12-4 to TRBJ1-4; no clear D. Trimming took off 1 base at V and 8 bases at J, with 5 bases between the two ends. The CDR3 spans 12 residues. This CDR3 reads CASSLGQEKLFF. CDR3 nucleotides: TGTGCCAGCAGTTTAGGTCAGGAAAAACTGTTTTTT.

This clone was counted a single time. The rearrangement joins TRBV23-1 to TRBJ1-4, with no clear D. TRBV23-1 is designated an ORF whose function remains uncertain. The CDR3 is 16 residues long. The germline V and J ends were trimmed by 7 bases and 3 bases, with 18 bases remaining between them. The CDR3 DNA follows: TGCGCCAGCACCTCACGGGTCCCATCCTCTAATGAAAAACTGTTTTTT. This gives the protein CASTSRVPSSNEKLFF.

This sequence joins TRBV28 and TRBJ1-1, with D possibly matching TRBD1 (5 bases). Germline-derived CDR1 and CDR2 are MDHEN and SYDVKM. Trimming pared 6 bases from V and 1 base from J, leaving 15 bases between. This CDR3 spans 15 amino acids. CDR3 sequence reads: CASSPRGGSNTEAFF. DNA for the CDR3: TGTGCCAGCAGCCCCCGGGGGGGATCGAACACTGAAGCTTTCTTT.

The V call is TRBV15, the J call TRBJ2-3, with 11 bases identical to TRBD2. V was pared by 9 bases and J by 4 bases, with 9 bases of the junction left unmatched. CDR3 size: 15 residues. Germline loops: CDR1 LNHNV, CDR2 YYDKDF (reference sequence). The CDR3 nucleotides are TGTGCCACGGCGGACCATAGCGGGAGGGCAGATACGCAGTATTTT. Its translation is CATADHSGRADTQYF.

This sequence joins TRBV7-7 and TRBJ2-1; 9 bases line up with TRBD2. V lost 5 bases, J lost 4 bases, and 15 bases stayed unmatched. The germline CDR1 and CDR2 sequences are SSHAT and FNYEAQ (reference sequence). The CDR3 consists of 18 residues. The DNA for the CDR3 is TGTGCCAGCAGCGCCCGGTTGGGCGGGAGGGGGATGTACAATGAGCAGTTCTTC. Protein product: CASSARLGGRGMYNEQFF. The full variable domain, rest sourced from reference TRBV7-7 and TRBJ2-1, is GAGVSQSPRYKVTKRGQDVTLRCDPISSHATLYWYQQALGQGPEFLTYFNYEAQPDKSGLPSDRFSAERPEGSISTLTIQRTEQRDSAMYRCASSARLGGRGMYNEQFFGPGTRLTVL.

The V and J genes are TRBV4-1 and TRBJ1-1; the D gene is possibly TRBD1 (6 bases). Germline V gene data show CDR1 as MGHRA and CDR2 as YSYEKL. The CDR3 is 16 residues long. Trimming took off 5 bases at V and 1 base at J, with 17 bases between the two ends. CDR3 sequence: CASSKGPGGGNTEAFF. The CDR3 nucleotides are TGCGCCAGCAGCAAGGGCCCGGGAGGGGGGAACACTGAAGCTTTCTTT.

This sequence joins TRBV9 and TRBJ2-5; TRBD2 aligns across 13 bases. This CDR3 is 17 amino acids long. The germline V gene has CDR1 SGDLS and CDR2 YYNGEE. J lost 4 bases, V lost 0 bases, and 6 bases had no gene match. DNA of the CDR3: TGTGCCAGCAGCGTAGCTGGACTAGCGGGAGAGGGAGAGACCCAGTACTTC. Translating gives CASSVAGLAGEGETQYF.

The chain is built from TRBV4-2 and TRBJ1-1; TRBD1 aligns across 9 bases. The V gene end was trimmed by 1 base and the J gene end by 1 base; junction bases not matched to a gene: 7. Germline loops: CDR1 LGHNA, CDR2 YNFKEQ. The CDR3 sequence is 17 residues long. In nucleotides, the CDR3 is TGTGCCAGCAGCCAAGGGAATCCGGGACAGGGGAACACTGAAGCTTTCTTT. Its translation: CASSQGNPGQGNTEAFF.

V gene TRBV10-3 combines with J gene TRBJ1-5, with a weak D call TRBD1 (5 bases). V gave up 1 base and J gave up 5 bases, with 12 bases separating them. This CDR3 contains 15 residues. The germline V gene encodes CDR1 ENHRY and CDR2 SYGVKD. Here the CDR3 reads CAISEWGEEHQPQHF. CDR3 nucleotide sequence: TGTGCCATCAGTGAGTGGGGGGAGGAGCATCAGCCCCAGCATTTT.

The J gene is TRBJ1-2, the V gene TRBV29-1, with D perhaps matching TRBD1 (6 bases). This CDR3 comprises 12 residues. The ends were cut back, 2 bases at V and 5 bases at J, with 9 bases in the middle. The germline V gene encodes CDR1 SQVTM and CDR2 ANQGSEA. CDR3 DNA: TGCAGCGTTGAACAGGGGAGTTATGGCTACACCTTC. Translated: CSVEQGSYGYTF.

The rearrangement joins TRBV19 to TRBJ1-2, with D tentatively TRBD1 (6 bases). Germline assignment: CDR1 LNHDA and CDR2 SQIVND (reference sequence). The CDR3 is 12 amino acids. Trimming left V 2 bases short and J 8 bases short, with 9 bases between. The CDR3 bases are TGTGCCAGTAGTATATCAGGGGACGGCTACACCTTC. Translating it yields CASSISGDGYTF.

The chain joins TRBV29-1 to TRBJ2-7, with D perhaps TRBD2 (5 bases). The germline V gene has CDR1 SQVTM and CDR2 ANQGSEA. V lost 1 base and J 2 bases, leaving 12 bases between the germline ends. CDR3 length: 14 residues. The CDR3 nucleotides are TGCAGCGTTGAAGGGCGGCAGACTACCTACGAGCAGTACTTC. Translation gives CSVEGRQTTYEQYF.

The V and J genes are TRBV5-1 and TRBJ1-5, with TRBD1 as a possible D gene (5 bases). V dropped 2 bases and J dropped 4 bases, with 7 bases sitting between them. Germline V lookup: CDR1 SGHRS, CDR2 YFSETQ. The CDR3 length is 13 residues. The DNA for the CDR3 is TGCGCCAGCAGCTTTTCAGGGAATCAGCCCCAGCATTTT. It is translated as CASSFSGNQPQHF.

The V and J genes are TRBV21-1 and TRBJ2-1; the DNA was not compared with TRBD1, the D call given in the table. TRBV21-1 is flagged as a pseudogene. CDR3 size: 14 residues. The CDR3 here is CASSSGTGYNEQFF. CDR3 coding DNA: TGTGCCAGCAGTTCCGGGACAGGTTACAATGAGCAGTTCTTC.

The chain recombines TRBV29-1 with TRBJ1-2; 9 bases map to TRBD1. Trimming cost V 6 bases and J 6 bases; bases outside gene matches: 11. Per germline, CDR1 SQVTM and CDR2 ANQGSEA. The CDR3 totals 14 residues. The CDR3 spells CSVEPGQGEDGYTF. For the CDR3, the DNA is TGCAGCGTCGAACCGGGACAGGGAGAGGATGGCTACACCTTC.

The chain links TRBV11-2 to TRBJ1-4; TRBD1 might be the D (6 bases). Trimming took off 5 bases at V and 8 bases at J, with 18 bases between the two ends. The length of the CDR3 is 15 residues. The germline V gene encodes CDR1 SGHAT and CDR2 FQNNGV. The CDR3 loop reads CASSPLGGHGEKLFF. For the CDR3, the DNA is TGTGCCAGCAGCCCACTGGGGGGGCACGGGGAAAAACTGTTTTTT.

This rearrangement joins TRBV4-3 to TRBJ1-2; D may be TRBD1 (5 bases). Per the germline V gene, CDR1 is LGHNA and CDR2 is YSLEER. The CDR3 sequence is 14 residues long. Deletions cut 1 base from V and 7 bases from J, with 13 bases between. For the CDR3, the DNA is TGCGCCAGCAGCCAAGTGGGGGTGGGGGGTGGCTACACCTTC. Translating it yields CASSQVGVGGGYTF.

The V gene is TRBV5-1, the J gene TRBJ1-6, with 8 nucleotides matching TRBD1. The CDR3 extends over 15 amino acids. Trimming cost V 0 bases and J 10 bases; bases outside gene matches: 6. The germline V gene has CDR1 SGHRS and CDR2 YFSETQ. The CDR3 nucleotides are TGCGCCAGCAGCTTGGGGACAGGGTTTCTATCACCCCTCCACTTT. Its protein is CASSLGTGFLSPLHF.